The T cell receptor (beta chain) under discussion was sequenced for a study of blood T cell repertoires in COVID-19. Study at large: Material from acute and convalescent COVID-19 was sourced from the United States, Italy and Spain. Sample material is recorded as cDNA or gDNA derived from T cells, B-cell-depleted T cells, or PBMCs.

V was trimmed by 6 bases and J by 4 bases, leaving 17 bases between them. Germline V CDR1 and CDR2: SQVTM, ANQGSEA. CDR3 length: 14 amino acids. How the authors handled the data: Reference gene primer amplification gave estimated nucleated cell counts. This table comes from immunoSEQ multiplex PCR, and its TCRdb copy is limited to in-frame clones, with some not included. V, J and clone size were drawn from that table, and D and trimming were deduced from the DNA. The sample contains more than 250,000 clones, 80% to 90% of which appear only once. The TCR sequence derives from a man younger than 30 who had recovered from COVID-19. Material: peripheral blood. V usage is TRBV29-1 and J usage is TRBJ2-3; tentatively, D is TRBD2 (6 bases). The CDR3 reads CSVGPTGSPDTQYF. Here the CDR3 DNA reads TGCAGCGTCGGACCCACCGGGAGCCCAGATACGCAGTATTTT.